This is a list of T cell receptor beta chains from one sample in a study of blood T cell repertoires in COVID-19. Clones were read by immunoSEQ multiplex PCR, and TCRdb kept only the in-frame ones, dropping some. Here the sample spans under 250,000 clones, more than 75% being singletons. What was sequenced was PBMCs or T cells enriched from blood (not recorded which). These receptors were collected from a man in his forties who had recovered from COVID-19. Each CDR3 is given with its conserved first and last residue. A D gene is named only where the DNA matches it firmly. Clone size appears in some rows only: once, few, many, or a class for an expanded clone.

V gene	clone size	J gene	D gene	CDR3 protein	CDR3 DNA
TRBV19	-	TRBJ2-1	TRBD2	CASRAGRGNEQFF	TGTGCCAGCCGAGCCGGGAGGGGGAATGAGCAGTTCTTC
TRBV15	-	TRBJ2-3	TRBD2	CATSREVITSGTDTQYF	TGTGCCACCAGCAGAGAGGTAATAACTAGCGGCACAGATACGCAGTATTTT
TRBV19	-	TRBJ2-7	TRBD1	CASSPTGDEQYF	TGTGCCAGTAGTCCGACAGGGGACGAGCAGTACTTC
TRBV6-1	-	TRBJ1-3	-	CASSEVSRNTIYF	TGTGCCAGCAGTGAAGTTTCAAGAAACACCATATATTTT
TRBV12-5	-	TRBJ2-5	TRBD2	CASGSGLAGEETQYF	TGTGCTAGTGGTTCCGGACTAGCGGGAGAAGAGACCCAGTACTTC
TRBV5-1	-	TRBJ2-2	TRBD1	CASRQTGGDTGELFF	TGCGCCAGCAGGCAGACAGGGGGCGACACCGGGGAGCTGTTTTTT
TRBV2	-	TRBJ1-4	TRBD1	CASSETGQPNEKLFF	TGTGCCAGCAGCGAAACGGGACAGCCTAATGAAAAACTGTTTTTT
TRBV30	-	TRBJ1-4	-	CAWSVYPATNEKLFF	TGTGCCTGGAGTGTGTATCCTGCAACTAATGAAAAACTGTTTTTT
TRBV28	once	TRBJ2-7	-	CASSFGGPTFPYEQYF	TGTGCCAGCAGTTTCGGGGGACCAACCTTTCCCTACGAGCAGTACTTC
TRBV7-2	-	TRBJ1-2	-	CASSPTPFASANYGYTF	TGTGCCAGCAGCCCCACTCCTTTCGCCAGCGCTAACTATGGCTACACCTTC
TRBV27	-	TRBJ2-7	TRBD1	CASMTGTAIGEQYF	TGTGCCAGCATGACCGGGACAGCGATAGGCGAGCAGTACTTC
TRBV15	-	TRBJ1-5	-	CATIRDYSNQPQHF	TGTGCCACCATACGAGATTATAGCAATCAGCCCCAGCATTTT